The table lists the clone carrying this T cell receptor beta chain with a few counts. As yet, its antigen is unknown. As every portion of the isolated RNA was reverse transcribed, the sequencing read expressed TCRB transcripts. About 3.57 million reads per sample on average were obtained from naive, central memory and regulatory T cell samples. Some clones are missing from TCRdb's copy, which holds only in-frame ones; the method was immunoSEQ multiplex PCR. The repertoire includes under 450,000 clones, around 13% of them detected once, and about 0.04% sits in the top ten. The sample originates from a study of beta chain features in type 1 diabetes. Regarding the study as a whole: Shorter templates might be favored by PCR, and equally so in patients and in controls. Fewer junction insertions and more nucleotide deletions appeared in type 1 diabetes patients. For cells with high TCR expression, cDNA sequencing could yield over-representation.

This CDR3 has 18 amino acids. V lost 4 bases to trimming and J lost 4 bases; unmatched junction nucleotides: 13. Looked up from germline, CDR1 is LGHNA and CDR2 is YSLEER. This sequence originates from a young man in good health. The chain uses TRBV4-3 and TRBJ2-1; 10 bases fit TRBD2. Input material: naive CD4+ T cells from blood. Here the CDR3 DNA reads TGCGCCAGCAGCCGGTTGCCGGCTAGCGGGGGACAATACAATGAGCAGTTCTTC. Amino acids: CASSRLPASGGQYNEQFF.